One and the same sample provided the 8 T cell receptor beta chains below, sequenced in a study of T cells expressing NK-cell markers. TCRdb re-called the 5' RACE reads and catalogs CDR3 proteins one per entry, DNA excluded. This sample's table reports 200,000 to 300,000 distinct CDR3 sequences. The sample was blood T cells: a sorted CD56 or NKG2C T cell subset, CD4+ or CD8+ T cells, or bulk PBMC T cells (not recorded which). These TCRs come from a man aged 18 to 30 in good health.

The chain is built from TRBV12-3 or TRBV12-4 and TRBJ2-2; TCRdb proposes TRBD1, but this gene call is untestable without DNA. This CDR3 comprises 14 residues. CDR3 protein: CASSPLQSTGELFF.

The rearrangement uses TRBV4-3 and TRBJ2-7; the TCRdb call, TRBD2, lacks DNA for checking. Germline V gene data show CDR1 as LGHNA and CDR2 as YSLEER. The CDR3 covers 17 residues. CDR3 in amino acids: CASSQHTGTSGTYEQYF.

The chain carries TRBV11-2 and TRBJ2-1; TCRdb's assignment of TRBD2 cannot be checked, as there is no DNA. This CDR3 region has 16 residues. The germline CDR1 and CDR2 sequences are SGHAT and FQNNGV. Here the CDR3 reads CASSPRRGPFYNEQFF. The whole variable domain, filled in from reference TRBV11-2 and TRBJ2-1, reads EAGVAQSPRYKIIEKRQSVAFWCNPISGHATLYWYQQILGQGPKLLIQFQNNGVVDDSQLPKDRFSAERLKGVDSTLKIQPAKLEDSAVYLCASSPRRGPFYNEQFFGPGTRLTVL.

The chain carries TRBV7-2 and TRBJ2-5; TCRdb gives TRBD1 as the D gene, but with no DNA this cannot be confirmed. The CDR3 runs to 17 residues. CDR1 is SGHTA and CDR2 is FQGNSA in the germline V gene. CDR3 sequence reads: CASSLALMVGERKTQYF.

The chain employs TRBV27 and TRBJ2-1. Looked up from germline, CDR1 is MNHEY and CDR2 is SMNVEV (reference sequence). This CDR3 region has 16 residues. The CDR3 here is CASSLDGQKPYNEQFF.

The chain combines TRBV10-2 with TRBJ2-1. Germline lookup yields CDR1 WSHSY and CDR2 SAAADI. The CDR3 is made up of 11 amino acids. The CDR3 loop reads CASSRKNEQFF.

The rearrangement links TRBV12-3 or TRBV12-4 to TRBJ1-5; TCRdb proposes TRBD1, but this gene call is untestable without DNA. The CDR3 extends over 15 amino acids. CDR3 residues: CASSLGQAGNQPQHF.

The chain uses TRBV11-2 and TRBJ2-3; TCRdb returns TRBD2, unconfirmable since there is no DNA. CDR3 size: 19 residues. Germline V CDR1 and CDR2: SGHAT, FQNNGV. This chain's CDR3 is CASSLDLPSGRAEADTQYF.